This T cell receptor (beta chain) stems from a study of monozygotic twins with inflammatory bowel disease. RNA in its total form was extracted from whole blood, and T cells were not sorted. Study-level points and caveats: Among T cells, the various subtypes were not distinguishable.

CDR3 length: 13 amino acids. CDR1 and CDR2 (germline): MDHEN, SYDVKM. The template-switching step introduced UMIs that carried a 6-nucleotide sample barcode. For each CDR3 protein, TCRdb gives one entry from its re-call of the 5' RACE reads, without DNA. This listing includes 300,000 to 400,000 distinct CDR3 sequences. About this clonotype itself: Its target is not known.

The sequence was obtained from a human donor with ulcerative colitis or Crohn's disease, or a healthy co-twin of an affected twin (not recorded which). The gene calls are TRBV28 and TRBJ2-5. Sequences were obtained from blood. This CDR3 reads CASSLSVWETQYF.